Below are 9 T cell receptor beta chains sequenced from a single sample in a study of T cell changes during pregnancy in multiple sclerosis. Sequenced by immunoSEQ multiplex PCR; TCRdb stores in-frame clones only, minus some. The repertoire holds about 92,000 clones, with approximately 92% as singletons. Sequencing was performed on peripheral blood, taken in the first trimester of pregnancy. Every receptor here comes from a female donor with multiple sclerosis, enrolled in a pregnancy study.

The chain has TRBV6-5 and TRBJ2-2, with TRBD2 identical over 7 bases. The CDR3 is 16 residues long. Looked up from germline, CDR1 is MNHEY and CDR2 is SVGAGI. Unmatched junction bases numbered 5, after V lost 0 bases and J lost 4 bases. In DNA form, the CDR3 reads TGTGCCAGCAGTTACTCGAGGGGCGGGGGCACCGGGGAGCTGTTTTTT. Its protein product is CASSYSRGGGTGELFF.

The rearrangement uses TRBV7-3 and TRBJ2-2, with 13 positions matching TRBD2. After removal of 3 bases from V and 4 bases from J, the junction contained 11 bases not matched to a gene. Germline V gene data show CDR1 as SGHTA and CDR2 as FQGTGA. The length of the CDR3 is 19 residues. The CDR3 sequence is CASSFGTSGKILGTGELFF. Written as DNA, the CDR3 is TGTGCCAGCAGCTTTGGGACTAGCGGGAAAATACTCGGCACCGGGGAGCTGTTTTTT.

The chain uses TRBV28 and TRBJ1-3; D uncertain. This CDR3 is 12 amino acids long. The germline V gene has CDR1 MDHEN and CDR2 SYDVKM. V was cut by 3 bases and J by 4 bases, with 4 bases left in between. The chain's CDR3 is CASSFGGNTIYF. The CDR3 nucleotides are TGTGCCAGCAGTTTCGGGGGAAACACCATATATTTT. The whole variable domain, filled in from reference TRBV28 and TRBJ1-3, reads DVKVTQSSRYLVKRTGEKVFLECVQDMDHENMFWYRQDPGLGLRLIYFSYDVKMKEKGDIPEGYSVSREKKERFSLILESASTNQTSMYLCASSFGGNTIYFGEGSWLTVV.

This clone has just one count. The J gene is TRBJ1-1, the V gene TRBV6-6; D perhaps matches TRBD1 (6 bases). V gave up 4 bases and J gave up 11 bases, with 26 bases separating them. Germline V gene data show CDR1 as MNHNY and CDR2 as SVGAGI (reference sequence). The CDR3 loop spans 16 amino acids. Here the CDR3 DNA reads TGTGCCAGCAGTTTGTCAGGGGCGGCAATGTGGGCACTGGCTTTCTTT. Amino acid sequence: CASSLSGAAMWALAFF.

The chain is built from TRBV4-1 and TRBJ2-2; 10 nucleotides agree with TRBD2. The CDR3 totals 17 residues. V lost 4 bases and J lost 3; bases outside the gene matches: 8. Germline CDR1 and CDR2: MGHRA and YSYEKL. The CDR3 DNA sequence: TGCGCCAGCAGCCGAAGGAGGACTAGCGGTGACACCGGGGAGCTGTTTTTT. As protein: CASSRRRTSGDTGELFF.

This clone was seen once. The chain couples TRBV5-1 to TRBJ1-4; tentatively, D is TRBD1 (6 bases). The ends were cut back, 4 bases at V and 6 bases at J, with 16 bases in the middle. The CDR3 has 15 amino acids. The V gene's germline CDR1 is SGHRS and CDR2 YFSETQ. The CDR3 sequence: CASSPQTGLDEKLFF. For the CDR3, the DNA is TGCGCCAGCAGCCCACAAACAGGGTTGGATGAAAAACTGTTTTTT.

The rearrangement links TRBV4-2 to TRBJ2-2; D call uncertain. The germline V gene encodes CDR1 LGHNA and CDR2 YNFKEQ. This CDR3 is 14 amino acids long. V was trimmed by 1 base and J by 2 bases, leaving 5 bases between them. The CDR3 DNA is TGTGCCAGCAGCCAAGGTCTTAACACCGGGGAGCTGTTTTTT. It is translated as CASSQGLNTGELFF.

The genes are TRBV30 and TRBJ2-5, with 8 bases matching TRBD1. With 5 bases clipped from V and 4 bases from J, the junction kept 6 bases outside the gene matches. Germline-derived CDR1 and CDR2 are GTSNPN and SVGIG (reference sequence). The CDR3 loop spans 13 amino acids. CDR3 DNA sequence: TGTGCCTGGGACAGGGGAATCGGAGAGACCCAGTACTTC. Protein product: CAWDRGIGETQYF.

This sequence joins TRBV5-1 and TRBJ2-5; tentatively, D is TRBD2 (6 bases). Germline lookup yields CDR1 SGHRS and CDR2 YFSETQ. V was trimmed by 4 bases and J by 6 bases, leaving 13 bases between them. The CDR3 runs 13 residues. CDR3 sequence reads: CASSPAGRQTQYF. CDR3 coding DNA: TGCGCCAGCAGCCCGGCGGGGAGGCAGACCCAGTACTTC. The full variable domain, with the rest looked up from reference TRBV5-1 and TRBJ2-5, is KAGVTQTPRYLIKTRGQQVTLSCSPISGHRSVSWYQQTPGQGLQFLFEYFSETQRNKGNFPGRFSGRQFSNSRSEMNVSTLELGDSALYLCASSPAGRQTQYFGPGTRLLVL.